A single sample gave rise to the 28 T cell receptor beta chains below, sequenced in a study of T cells in Graves' hyperthyroidism and ophthalmopathy. Authors of the study amplified TCR beta CDR3 regions from RNA transcripts. First-round RT-PCR with HTBI primers amplified the TCR CDR3 region. One entry per CDR3 protein results from TCRdb running MiXCR on the multiplex PCR reads. The sample carries about 380,000 distinct CDR3 sequences, roughly 14% recorded once. The source material was blood. The receptors were sampled from a man aged 30 to 39 with Graves' hyperthyroidism that later progressed to Graves' ophthalmopathy.

In this sample, this clonotype turned up many times. The V call is TRBV2, the J call TRBJ1-5; no reliable D call. V dropped 5 bases and J dropped 3 bases, with 11 bases sitting between them. This CDR3 comprises 14 residues. Germline V gene data show CDR1 as SNHLY and CDR2 as FYNNEI. CDR3 residues: CASSLGQNNQPQHF. The DNA of the CDR3 is TGTGCCAGCAGTCTAGGGCAGAACAATCAGCCCCAGCATTTT.

This clonotype has a single count. The chain carries TRBV7-2 and TRBJ2-7; 10 positions match TRBD1. Germline V CDR1 and CDR2: SGHTA, FQGNSA. This CDR3 has 16 residues. The J segment lost 4 bases and the V segment lost 5 bases, leaving 11 bases of the junction unmatched. Here the CDR3 reads CASSKREGTGAYEQYF. CDR3 DNA sequence: TGTGCCAGCAGCAAACGGGAGGGGACAGGGGCTTACGAGCAGTACTTC.

The genes are TRBV5-4 and TRBJ1-6; D may be TRBD1 (5 bases). Germline assignment: CDR1 SGHNT and CDR2 YYREEE (reference sequence). The length of the CDR3 is 15 residues. V lost 4 bases to trimming and J lost 8 bases, with 16 bases between them. Here the CDR3 reads CASSGPGREYSPLHF. CDR3 in DNA: TGTGCCAGCAGCGGGCCGGGACGGGAATATTCACCCCTCCACTTT.

In this sample, this clonotype turned up many times. The chain has TRBV20-1 and TRBJ2-3; D gene ambiguous. The CDR3 has 13 amino acids. Trimming took off 2 bases at V and 5 bases at J, with 11 bases between the two ends. Germline CDR1 DFQATT, CDR2 SNEGSKA (reference sequence). The CDR3 is CSARMALGDTQYF. CDR3 sequence (DNA): TGCAGTGCTAGAATGGCTTTAGGAGATACGCAGTATTTT.

The rearrangement joins TRBV15 to TRBJ1-5; a possible D gene is TRBD1 (5 bases). Per germline, CDR1 LNHNV and CDR2 YYDKDF (reference sequence). The length of the CDR3 is 14 residues. V was pared by 3 bases and J by 7 bases, with 13 bases between. CDR3 loop: CATSSVGGWQPQHF. CDR3 bases: TGTGCCACCAGCAGCGTTGGGGGTTGGCAGCCCCAGCATTTT. Using reference TRBV15 and TRBJ1-5 for the parts outside the CDR3, the full variable domain is DAMVIQNPRYQVTQFGKPVTLSCSQTLNHNVMYWYQQKSSQAPKLLFHYYDKDFNNEADTPDNFQSRRPNTSFCFLDIRSPGLGDTAMYLCATSSVGGWQPQHFGDGTRLSIL.

There are a few counts of this clonotype. This chain links TRBV6-1 with TRBJ2-3; D perhaps matches TRBD2 (6 bases). Germline loops: CDR1 MNHNS, CDR2 SASEGT. The CDR3 loop spans 15 amino acids. V lost 2 bases to trimming and J lost 1 base, with 10 bases between them. CDR3 residues: CASSEYRRGTDTQYF. CDR3 sequence (DNA): TGTGCCAGCAGTGAATACAGGAGGGGCACAGATACGCAGTATTTT.

This clonotype was observed a few times. V is TRBV14 and J is TRBJ2-7; D gene uncertain. Germline lookup yields CDR1 SGHDN and CDR2 FVKESK. CDR3 size: 12 residues. V was trimmed by 1 base and J by 6 bases, leaving 7 bases between them. For the CDR3, the DNA is TGTGCCAGCAGCCAAGTCTCGGGCGAGCAGTACTTC. This encodes CASSQVSGEQYF.

The V gene is TRBV20-1, the J gene TRBJ2-1, with D hard to call. V lost 3 bases to trimming and J lost 9 bases, with 15 bases between them. This CDR3 region has 13 residues. Per the germline V gene, CDR1 is DFQATT and CDR2 is SNEGSKA (reference sequence). The CDR3 sequence is CSARSPADIEQFF. The CDR3 DNA reads TGCAGTGCTAGGAGCCCCGCTGACATTGAGCAGTTCTTC.

The chain uses TRBV7-7 and TRBJ2-5, with D hard to call. CDR1 is SSHAT, CDR2 FNYEAQ, per germline (reference sequence). V gave up 0 bases and J gave up 2 bases, with 7 bases separating them. This CDR3 region has 14 residues. Here the CDR3 reads CASSLALGQETQYF. DNA for the CDR3: TGTGCCAGCAGCTTAGCTCTGGGTCAAGAGACCCAGTACTTC.

There are many counts of this clonotype. The rearrangement joins TRBV12-3 or TRBV12-4 to TRBJ1-5; D uncertain. The CDR3 consists of 17 residues. Deletions cut 1 base from V and 0 bases from J, with 13 bases between. CDR3 DNA sequence: TGTGCCAGCAGTTTAGGGCATGCCCACTATAGCAATCAGCCCCAGCATTTT. Its translation is CASSLGHAHYSNQPQHF.

The chain combines TRBV9 with TRBJ1-1; D is undetermined. Germline V gene data show CDR1 as SGDLS and CDR2 as YYNGEE. V was cut by 2 bases and J by 5 bases, with 10 bases left in between. There are 13 residues in the CDR3. The CDR3 loop is CASSVNWWTEAFF. The CDR3 DNA reads as TGTGCCAGCAGCGTTAATTGGTGGACTGAAGCTTTCTTT.

This clonotype appeared many times. CDR3 sequence (DNA): TGTGCCAGCAGTGTCGGGACAGGGGGCAAAGCTTTCTTT. This gives the protein CASSVGTGGKAFF. The chain uses TRBV27 and TRBJ1-1, with 12 bases aligning to TRBD1. The CDR3 is 13 residues long. The V gene end was trimmed by 5 bases and the J gene end by 9 bases; junction bases not matched to a gene: 4. Germline CDR1 and CDR2: MNHEY and SMNVEV (reference sequence).

In this sample, this clonotype turned up a few times. The chain recombines TRBV14 with TRBJ2-5; TRBD2 aligns across 7 bases. This CDR3 is 17 amino acids long. V dropped 4 bases and J dropped 3; count of bases not matched to a gene: 14. Looked up from germline, CDR1 is SGHDN and CDR2 is FVKESK. The CDR3 loop reads CASSLVGGSRVEETQYF. CDR3 DNA sequence: TGTGCCAGCAGCCTCGTGGGAGGGTCGAGAGTGGAAGAGACCCAGTACTTC.

As for this clonotype: This may arise from a read error, as a much more abundant clone is one base away. V and J are TRBV5-1 and TRBJ2-3; 11 nucleotides match TRBD2. The CDR3 covers 18 residues. Losses at the gene ends were 4 bases for V and 5 bases for J; bases not matched to a gene: 15. Germline V CDR1 and CDR2: SGHRS, YFSETQ. The CDR3 DNA sequence: TGCGCCAGCAGCCCTCCCCTCCTACTAGCGGGGGAGGGAGATACGCAGTATTTT. Its translation is CASSPPLLLAGEGDTQYF.

This clonotype has a count of ten or more. This chain joins TRBV30 and TRBJ2-7; D is unresolved. The germline V and J ends were trimmed by 2 bases and 3 bases, with 8 bases remaining between them. Germline V gene lookup returns CDR1 GTSNPN and CDR2 SVGIG (reference sequence). There are 12 residues in the CDR3. Here the CDR3 reads CAWSPGFYEQYF. Here the CDR3 DNA reads TGTGCCTGGAGTCCGGGTTTCTACGAGCAGTACTTC.

This clonotype was seen repeatedly, ten times or more. The chain links TRBV28 to TRBJ2-3; D gene ambiguous. Germline V gene sequence: CDR1 MDHEN, CDR2 SYDVKM. The CDR3 is 15 residues long. Trimming removed 5 bases at V and 0 bases at J, with 12 bases between. Written as DNA, the CDR3 is TGTGCCAGCAGTACCCCCCGGTCTAGCACAGATACGCAGTATTTT. Translated, it gives CASSTPRSSTDTQYF.

The genes are TRBV12-3 or TRBV12-4 and TRBJ1-1; D remains unclear. This CDR3 region has 14 residues. Trimming cost V 7 bases and J 5 bases, with 17 bases left between them. The CDR3 loop is CASTREGLRTEAFF. CDR3 coding DNA: TGTGCCAGCACACGAGAGGGTTTAAGAACTGAAGCTTTCTTT.

This clonotype has ten or more counts. V and J are TRBV7-2 and TRBJ1-1; D ambiguous. Trimming cost V 1 base and J 1 base, with 7 bases left between them. The CDR3 is 14 amino acids. The germline V gene encodes CDR1 SGHTA and CDR2 FQGNSA. DNA for the CDR3: TGTGCCAGCAGCTTAGAGGGCGGGAACACTGAAGCTTTCTTT. Its protein is CASSLEGGNTEAFF.

This clonotype was seen only once. This may arise from a read error, as a much more abundant clone is one base away. This chain joins TRBV2 and TRBJ2-1, with TRBD2 identical over 7 bases. V shed 6 bases and J 6 bases; nucleotides not matched to a gene: 8. The CDR3 runs to 14 residues. CDR1 is SNHLY and CDR2 is FYNNEI in the germline V gene. The CDR3 sequence is CASRAGRSLNEQFF. Here the CDR3 DNA reads TGTGCCAGCAGAGCGGGGAGGAGTCTCAATGAGCAGTTCTTC.

The chain joins TRBV11-2 to TRBJ2-5, with 9 nucleotides matching TRBD2. Trimming cost V 0 bases and J 3 bases; bases outside gene matches: 2. CDR1 is SGHAT and CDR2 is FQNNGV in the germline V gene. The CDR3 extends over 15 amino acids. The CDR3 loop is CASSLEAGGEETQYF. CDR3 nucleotides: TGTGCCAGCAGCTTAGAAGCGGGGGGTGAAGAGACCCAGTACTTC. Variable domain in full (rest from reference TRBV11-2 and TRBJ2-5): EAGVAQSPRYKIIEKRQSVAFWCNPISGHATLYWYQQILGQGPKLLIQFQNNGVVDDSQLPKDRFSAERLKGVDSTLKIQPAKLEDSAVYLCASSLEAGGEETQYFGPGTRLLVL.

CDR3 in amino acids: CASSDSAGMKETQYF. The DNA of the CDR3 is TGTGCCAGCAGTGATTCGGCAGGGATGAAAGAGACCCAGTACTTC. The chain recombines TRBV25-1 with TRBJ2-5; possible D gene TRBD1, 5 bases. Per the germline V gene, CDR1 is MGHDK and CDR2 is SYGVNS. The CDR3 spans 15 residues. Trimming pared 3 bases from V and 3 bases from J, leaving 14 bases between.

V usage is TRBV20-1 and J usage is TRBJ1-2, with D unresolved. The V end was cut by 7 bases, the J end by 2 bases, with 11 bases between. The length of the CDR3 is 12 residues. CDR1 is DFQATT, CDR2 SNEGSKA, per germline (reference sequence). The chain's CDR3 is CSGVGANYGYTF. DNA for the CDR3: TGCAGTGGTGTAGGAGCAAACTATGGCTACACCTTC.

The CDR3 nucleotides are TGTGCCAGCAGCCAAGAAAAAAGGGGACAGGGGAAGATCTGGGAGCTGTTTTTT. It codes for CASSQEKRGQGKIWELFF. The chain uses TRBV3-1 and TRBJ2-2, with TRBD1 identical over 10 bases. The germline V gene has CDR1 LGHDT and CDR2 YNNKEL (reference sequence). V lost 0 bases and J lost 9; bases outside the gene matches: 13. There are 18 residues in the CDR3. The complete variable domain, with remaining parts taken from reference TRBV3-1 and TRBJ2-2, reads DTAVSQTPKYLVTQMGNDKSIKCEQNLGHDTMYWYKQDSKKFLKIMFSYNNKELIINETVPNRFSPKSPDKAHLNLHINSLELGDSAVYFCASSQEKRGQGKIWELFFGEGSRLTVL.

This clonotype was found many times. The chain couples TRBV11-3 to TRBJ1-5; no reliable D call. CDR1 SGHNT and CDR2 YENEEA come from the germline V gene. Trimming stripped 3 bases from V and 3 bases from J, with 9 bases between. This CDR3 is 14 amino acids long. The CDR3 here is CASSLDEPNQPQHF. The CDR3, as DNA: TGTGCCAGCAGCTTGGACGAACCCAATCAGCCCCAGCATTTT.

This clonotype was picked up many times. The chain carries TRBV7-9 and TRBJ2-5, with 7 bases fitting TRBD2. The V gene's germline CDR1 is SEHNR and CDR2 FQNEAQ (reference sequence). The CDR3 extends over 14 amino acids. The V and J ends lost 3 bases and 3 bases, in that order; junction bases with no gene match: 4. This CDR3 reads CASSFGTTKETQYF. In DNA form, the CDR3 reads TGTGCCAGCAGCTTCGGGACTACCAAAGAGACCCAGTACTTC.

In DNA form, the CDR3 reads TGTGCCAGTAGTATACAGGGGGGAAGAAGCAATCAGCCCCAGCATTTT. Its protein product is CASSIQGGRSNQPQHF. The chain recombines TRBV19 with TRBJ1-5; 7 bases line up with TRBD1. V was pared by 2 bases and J by 1 base, with 5 bases of the junction left unmatched. The CDR3 extends over 16 amino acids. Germline V lookup: CDR1 LNHDA, CDR2 SQIVND (reference sequence).

The rearrangement uses TRBV3-1 and TRBJ1-4; tentatively, D is TRBD1 (6 bases). The germline gives CDR1 LGHDT, CDR2 YNNKEL (reference sequence). With 8 bases removed from V and 5 bases from J, the gap between germline ends came to 15 bases. This CDR3 is 14 amino acids long. CDR3 in amino acids: CASRVAGENEKLFF. CDR3 bases: TGTGCCAGCCGGGTAGCAGGGGAGAATGAAAAACTGTTTTTT. The full variable domain, with the rest looked up from reference TRBV3-1 and TRBJ1-4, is DTAVSQTPKYLVTQMGNDKSIKCEQNLGHDTMYWYKQDSKKFLKIMFSYNNKELIINETVPNRFSPKSPDKAHLNLHINSLELGDSAVYFCASRVAGENEKLFFGSGTQLSVL.

This clonotype was detected ten times or more. The J gene is TRBJ2-3, the V gene TRBV6-1, with 8 bases aligning to TRBD2. Germline lookup yields CDR1 MNHNS and CDR2 SASEGT. The CDR3 consists of 17 residues. The ends lost 3 bases at V and 1 base at J; junction bases unmatched: 9. The CDR3 reads CASSDLGAGGGTDTQYF. CDR3 in DNA: TGTGCCAGCAGTGACCTCGGGGCGGGGGGCGGCACAGATACGCAGTATTTT.